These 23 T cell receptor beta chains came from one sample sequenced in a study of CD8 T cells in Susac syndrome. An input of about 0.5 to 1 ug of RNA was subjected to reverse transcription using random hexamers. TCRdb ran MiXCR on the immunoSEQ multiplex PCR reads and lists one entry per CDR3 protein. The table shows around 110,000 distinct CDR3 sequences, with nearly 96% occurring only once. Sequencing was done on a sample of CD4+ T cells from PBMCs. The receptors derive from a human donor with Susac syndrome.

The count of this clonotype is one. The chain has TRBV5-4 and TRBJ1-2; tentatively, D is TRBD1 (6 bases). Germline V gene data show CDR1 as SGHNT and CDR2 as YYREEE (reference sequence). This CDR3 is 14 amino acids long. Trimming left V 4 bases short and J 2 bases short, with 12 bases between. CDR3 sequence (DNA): TGTGCCAGCAGCAGGGGGTCAGAAAACTATGGCTACACCTTC. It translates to CASSRGSENYGYTF.

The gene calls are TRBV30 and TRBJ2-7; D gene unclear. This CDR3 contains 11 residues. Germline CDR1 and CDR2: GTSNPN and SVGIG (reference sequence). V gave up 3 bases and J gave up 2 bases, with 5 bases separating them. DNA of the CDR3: TGTGCCTGGAGCCAGGCCTACGAGCAGTACTTC. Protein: CAWSQAYEQYF. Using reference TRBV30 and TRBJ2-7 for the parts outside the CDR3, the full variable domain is SQTIHQWPATLVQPVGSPLSLECTVEGTSNPNLYWYRQAAGRGLQLLFYSVGIGQISSEVPQNLSASRPQDRQFILSSKKLLLSDSGFYLCAWSQAYEQYFGPGTRLTVT.

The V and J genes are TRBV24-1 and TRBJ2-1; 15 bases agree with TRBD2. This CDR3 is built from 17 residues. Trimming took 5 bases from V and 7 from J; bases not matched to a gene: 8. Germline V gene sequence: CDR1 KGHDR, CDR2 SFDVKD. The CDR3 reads CATSVGRGTSGRNEQFF. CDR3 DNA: TGTGCCACCAGTGTGGGGAGAGGGACTAGCGGGAGGAATGAGCAGTTCTTC.

DNA of the CDR3: TGTGCCAGCAGCCCTACCCCGGCTACAGGTTCCGAGCAGTACTTC. Residues: CASSPTPATGSEQYF. The genes are TRBV7-6 and TRBJ2-7, with D tentatively TRBD1 (5 bases). The germline CDR1 and CDR2 sequences are SGHVS and FNYEAQ. V was shortened by 5 bases and J by 6 bases, with 20 bases between the two germline ends. This CDR3 has 15 amino acids.

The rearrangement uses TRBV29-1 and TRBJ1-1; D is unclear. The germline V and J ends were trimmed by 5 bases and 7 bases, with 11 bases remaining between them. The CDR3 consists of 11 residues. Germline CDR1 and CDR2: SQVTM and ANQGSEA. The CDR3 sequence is CSVSASFEAFF. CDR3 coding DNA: TGCAGCGTTTCGGCCAGTTTTGAAGCTTTCTTT.

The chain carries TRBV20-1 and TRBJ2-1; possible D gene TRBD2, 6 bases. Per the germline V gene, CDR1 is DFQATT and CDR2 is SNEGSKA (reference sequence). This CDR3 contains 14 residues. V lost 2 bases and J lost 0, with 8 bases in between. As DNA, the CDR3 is TGCAGTGCTAGAACCGGGAGCTCCTACAATGAGCAGTTCTTC. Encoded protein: CSARTGSSYNEQFF.

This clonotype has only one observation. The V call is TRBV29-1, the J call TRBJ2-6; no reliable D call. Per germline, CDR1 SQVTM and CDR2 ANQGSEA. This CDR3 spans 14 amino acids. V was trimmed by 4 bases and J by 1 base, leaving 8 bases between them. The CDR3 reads CSVGWGSGANVLTF. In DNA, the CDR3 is TGCAGCGTTGGGTGGGGATCTGGGGCCAACGTCCTGACTTTC. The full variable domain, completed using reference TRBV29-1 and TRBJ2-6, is SAVISQKPSRDICQRGTSLTIQCQVDSQVTMMFWYRQQPGQSLTLIATANQGSEATYESGFVIDKFPISRPNLTFSTLTVSNMSPEDSSIYLCSVGWGSGANVLTFGAGSRLTVL.

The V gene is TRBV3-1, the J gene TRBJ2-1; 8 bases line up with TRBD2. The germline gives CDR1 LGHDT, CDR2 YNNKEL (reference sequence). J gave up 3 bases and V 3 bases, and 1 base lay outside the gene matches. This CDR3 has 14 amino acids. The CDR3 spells CASSHSGGYNEQFF. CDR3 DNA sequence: TGTGCCAGCAGCCACAGCGGGGGCTACAATGAGCAGTTCTTC.

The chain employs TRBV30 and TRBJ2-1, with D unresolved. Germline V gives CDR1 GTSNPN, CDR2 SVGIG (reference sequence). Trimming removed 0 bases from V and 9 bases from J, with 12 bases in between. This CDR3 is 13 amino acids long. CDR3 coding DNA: TGTGCCTGGAGTGTGAGGCCCAGTACTGAGCAGTTCTTC. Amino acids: CAWSVRPSTEQFF.

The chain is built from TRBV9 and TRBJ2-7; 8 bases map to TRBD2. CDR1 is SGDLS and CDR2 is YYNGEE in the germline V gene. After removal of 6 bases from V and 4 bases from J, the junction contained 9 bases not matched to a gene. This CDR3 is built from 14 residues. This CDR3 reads CASTLGLVSYEQYF. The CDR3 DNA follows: TGTGCCAGCACCTTGGGACTAGTTTCGTACGAGCAGTACTTC.

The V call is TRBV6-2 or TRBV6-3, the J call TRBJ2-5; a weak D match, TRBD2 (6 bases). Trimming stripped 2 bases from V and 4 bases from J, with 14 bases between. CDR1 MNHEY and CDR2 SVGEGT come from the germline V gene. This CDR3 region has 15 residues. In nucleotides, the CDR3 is TGTGCCAGCAGTTACGGGCGGGGAAATGGAGAGACCCAGTACTTC. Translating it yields CASSYGRGNGETQYF.

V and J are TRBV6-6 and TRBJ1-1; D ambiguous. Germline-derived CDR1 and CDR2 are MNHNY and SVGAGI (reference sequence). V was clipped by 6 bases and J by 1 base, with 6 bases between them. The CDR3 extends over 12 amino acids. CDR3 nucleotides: TGTGCCAGCAGACCCACGAACACTGAAGCTTTCTTT. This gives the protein CASRPTNTEAFF.

DNA for the CDR3: TGTGCCAGCAGGGGACTAGCGGACCACAATGAGCAGTTCTTC. Its translation: CASRGLADHNEQFF. The V and J genes are TRBV6-5 and TRBJ2-1; 11 nucleotides align to TRBD2. V gave up 6 bases and J gave up 5 bases; unmatched junction bases: 3. There are 14 residues in the CDR3. CDR1 and CDR2 from the germline V gene are MNHEY and SVGAGI.

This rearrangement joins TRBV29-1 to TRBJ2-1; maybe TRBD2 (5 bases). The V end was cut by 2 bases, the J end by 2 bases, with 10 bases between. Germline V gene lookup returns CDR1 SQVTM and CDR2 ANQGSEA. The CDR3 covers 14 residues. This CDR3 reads CSVELGSAYNEQFF. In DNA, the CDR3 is TGCAGCGTTGAACTGGGGAGCGCCTACAATGAGCAGTTCTTC.

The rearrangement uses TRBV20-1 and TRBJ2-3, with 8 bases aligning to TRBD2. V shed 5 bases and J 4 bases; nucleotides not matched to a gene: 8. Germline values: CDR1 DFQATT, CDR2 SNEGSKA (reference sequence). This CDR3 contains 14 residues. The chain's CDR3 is CSAQPAGEPDTQYF. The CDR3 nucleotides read TGCAGTGCTCAACCAGCGGGAGAACCAGATACGCAGTATTTT.

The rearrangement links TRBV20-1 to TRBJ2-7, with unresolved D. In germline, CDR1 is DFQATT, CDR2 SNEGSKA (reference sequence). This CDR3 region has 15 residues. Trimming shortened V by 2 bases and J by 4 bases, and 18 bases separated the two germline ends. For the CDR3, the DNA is TGCAGTGCTAGATCTGGTATGCTTTCCACATACGAGCAGTACTTC. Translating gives CSARSGMLSTYEQYF.

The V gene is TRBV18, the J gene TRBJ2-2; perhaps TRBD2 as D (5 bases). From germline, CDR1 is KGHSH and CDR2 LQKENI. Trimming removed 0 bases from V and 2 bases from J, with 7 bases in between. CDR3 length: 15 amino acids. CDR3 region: CASSPPRLNTGELFF. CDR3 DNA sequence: TGTGCCAGCTCACCACCCAGACTAAACACCGGGGAGCTGTTTTTT.

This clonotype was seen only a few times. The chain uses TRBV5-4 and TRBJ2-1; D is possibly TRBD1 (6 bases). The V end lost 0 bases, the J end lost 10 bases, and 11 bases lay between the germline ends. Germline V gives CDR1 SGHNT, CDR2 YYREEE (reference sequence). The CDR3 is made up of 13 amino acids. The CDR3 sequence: CASSLGRTEEQFF. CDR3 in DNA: TGTGCCAGCAGCTTGGGCCGGACAGAGGAGCAGTTCTTC.

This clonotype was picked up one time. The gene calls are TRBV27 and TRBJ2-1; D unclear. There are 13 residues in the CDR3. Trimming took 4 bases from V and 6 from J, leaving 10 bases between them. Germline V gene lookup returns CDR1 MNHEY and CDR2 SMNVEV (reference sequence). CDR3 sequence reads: CASSSATGNEQFF. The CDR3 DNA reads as TGTGCCAGCAGTTCCGCTACCGGCAATGAGCAGTTCTTC.

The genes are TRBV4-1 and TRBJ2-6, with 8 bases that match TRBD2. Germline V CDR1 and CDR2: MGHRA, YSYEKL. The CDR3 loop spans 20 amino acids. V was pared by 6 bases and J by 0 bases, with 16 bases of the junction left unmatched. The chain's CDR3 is CASRAAGLRGDPSGANVLTF. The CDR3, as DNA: TGCGCCAGCAGAGCGGCCGGTCTGCGGGGGGATCCCTCTGGGGCCAACGTCCTGACTTTC.

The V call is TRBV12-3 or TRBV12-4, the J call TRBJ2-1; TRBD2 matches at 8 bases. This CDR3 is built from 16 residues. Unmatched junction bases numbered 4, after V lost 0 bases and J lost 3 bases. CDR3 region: CASSLAALAVYNEQFF. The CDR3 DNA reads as TGTGCCAGCAGTTTAGCGGCACTAGCGGTCTACAATGAGCAGTTCTTC.

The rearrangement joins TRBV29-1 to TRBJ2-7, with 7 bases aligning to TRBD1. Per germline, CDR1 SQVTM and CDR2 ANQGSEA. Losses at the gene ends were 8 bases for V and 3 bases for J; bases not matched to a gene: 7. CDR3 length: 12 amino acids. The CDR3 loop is CSMGQSYYEQYF. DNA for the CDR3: TGCAGCATGGGACAGTCGTACTACGAGCAGTACTTC.

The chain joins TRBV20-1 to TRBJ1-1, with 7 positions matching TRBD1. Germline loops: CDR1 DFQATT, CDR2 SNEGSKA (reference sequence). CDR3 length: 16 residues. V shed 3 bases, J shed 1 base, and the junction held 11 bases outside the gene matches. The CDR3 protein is CSASKLARGQNTEAFF. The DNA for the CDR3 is TGCAGTGCTAGTAAGTTGGCTAGGGGGCAGAACACTGAAGCTTTCTTT.